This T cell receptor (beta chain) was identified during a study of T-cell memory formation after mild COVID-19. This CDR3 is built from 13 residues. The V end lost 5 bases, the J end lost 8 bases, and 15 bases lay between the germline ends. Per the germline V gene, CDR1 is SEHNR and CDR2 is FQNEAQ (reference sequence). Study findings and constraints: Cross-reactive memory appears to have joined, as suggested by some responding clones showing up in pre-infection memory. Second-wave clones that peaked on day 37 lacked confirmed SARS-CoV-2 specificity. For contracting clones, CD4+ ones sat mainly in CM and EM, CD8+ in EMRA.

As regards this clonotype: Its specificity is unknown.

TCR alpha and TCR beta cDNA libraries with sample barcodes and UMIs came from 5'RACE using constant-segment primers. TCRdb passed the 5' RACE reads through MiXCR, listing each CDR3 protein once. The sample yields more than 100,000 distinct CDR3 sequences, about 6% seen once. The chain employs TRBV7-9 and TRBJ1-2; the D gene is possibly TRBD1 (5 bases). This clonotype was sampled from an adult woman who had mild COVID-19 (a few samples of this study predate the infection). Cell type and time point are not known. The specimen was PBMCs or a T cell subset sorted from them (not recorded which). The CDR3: CASSLGERQGYTF. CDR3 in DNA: TGTGCCAGCAGCCTGGGGGAGAGGCAAGGCTACACCTTC.